The clone carrying this T cell receptor beta chain was seen more than once but under ten times. The sample is drawn from a study of quantifying T cell responses using KT2 cells. Study details: Reverse transcription used primers in the TCR alpha and beta constant regions. The second PCR was a qPCR stopped at a predetermined fluorescence threshold.

The sample is PBMC spiked with counted cells of clone KT2. Fixed numbers of PBMC received varying amounts of KT2 cells. An oligo carrying a UMI was ligated to the cDNA 3' end. An equimolar mix of RC1.1 and RC1.2 primed the beta chain across TRBC1 and TRBC2. TCR alpha and beta chains were handled separately starting at the second PCR. TCRdb recomputed calls from the UMI-ligation and nested PCR reads with MiXCR, one row per CDR3 protein. Of about 32,000 distinct CDR3 sequences listed, 7.3% were seen once; the top ten hold 15% to 18%. The sequence came from a human donor. Sequencing used PBMCs spiked with cells of the T cell clone KT2.

The CDR3 DNA sequence: TGTGCCAGCAGCCCCCATGGGGGACAGGGGCTTGAGCAGTACTTC. Amino acids: CASSPHGGQGLEQYF. The rearrangement uses TRBV7-9 and TRBJ2-7; 10 bases fit TRBD1. V lost 5 bases, J lost 7 bases, and 11 bases stayed unmatched. Germline CDR1 SEHNR, CDR2 FQNEAQ (reference sequence). There are 15 residues in the CDR3.